The entry below describes one T cell receptor beta chain. Its antigen is not identified. This record belongs to a study of shared clonotypes between healthy human individuals. Study-level results: Across a handful of donors, naive CD4 shared roughly 5%, naive CD8 more than 3%, memory CD4 roughly 2.1%, memory CD8 about 0.4%. Naive subsets tended to show greater estimated richness than memory subsets.

Naive CD8 cells were CD45RO-negative, positively selected for CCR7, excluding terminally differentiated effector memory CD45RA+ cells. An even split of each subset's genomic DNA across several immunoSEQ plates was performed. Method: immunoSEQ multiplex PCR; TCRdb's copy keeps in-frame clones and lacks some. Of around 640,000 clones listed, about 96% were seen once; the top ten hold more than 0.085%. Sequencing was done on a sample of naive CD8+ T cells sorted from blood. The clonotype comes from a woman aged 25 to 39 in good health.

CDR3 coding DNA: TGTGCCAGCAGTTTGGAGGGACAGAGCACTGAAGCTTTCTTT. This sequence encodes CASSLEGQSTEAFF. This chain joins TRBV28 and TRBJ1-1; TRBD1 aligns across 7 bases. This CDR3 is built from 14 residues. The germline V gene has CDR1 MDHEN and CDR2 SYDVKM. V was pared by 3 bases and J by 4 bases, with 5 bases of the junction left unmatched.